This T cell receptor beta chain was sequenced during a study of OX40 agonist ivuxolimab in advanced cancers. Study-level background: Ivuxolimab was an agonistic, fully human IgG2 monoclonal antibody directed against OX40 (CD134), a costimulatory receptor. Intravenous ivuxolimab was administered to patients every 2 weeks at six dose levels: 0.01, 0.1, 0.3, 1.5, 3 and 10 mg/kg. Of the 50 to 55 patients in dose escalation, 19 had hepatocellular carcinoma, around 15 had melanoma, 9 had renal cell carcinoma and 9 had head and neck cancer. The dose-escalation cohort was 82.7% male with a mean age of about 65 years, ranging from roughly 23 to 85. Prior anti-PD-1, anti-PD-L1 or anti-CTLA-4 therapy was permitted, and about two fifths of dose-escalation patients had received checkpoint inhibitors. Partial responses were achieved by three dose-escalation patients, of whom one had hepatocellular carcinoma and two had cutaneous melanoma. Peripheral TCRbeta sequencing was intended to test whether TCR sequence diversity was altered and clonal T-cell expansion was caused by ivuxolimab. The paper covers the monotherapy dose-escalation part of the phase I ivuxolimab trial, which included N of about 50 patients. Paper-wide results and their limitations: Low levels of normalized T-cell clonal expansion were also seen in some patients who did not respond. In the 0.1-3.0 mg/kg groups, partial responders were among the patients with the lowest normalized peripheral clonal expansion, particularly in CD8+ T cells. The antigen specificity of the peripheral T cells that underwent clonal expansion was not determined. At doses from 0.1 to 3.0 mg/kg, clonal expansion was seen in both CD4+ and CD8+ blood T cells between baseline and week 6. After ivuxolimab, more expanded clones were found on average in CD8+ T cells than in CD4+ T cells.

About this clone: What this receptor recognizes is not known. The input lacks base qualities; no much larger clone sits a single base away.

Patients with autoimmune disease history or receiving systemic immunosuppression were excluded from the trial. Peripheral blood for TCR sequencing was collected from all dose cohorts at baseline, on cycle 4 day 1, and on cycle 7 day 1. The samples were taken from a phase I, first-in-human, multicenter, open-label dose-escalation trial of ivuxolimab. Adults with locally advanced or metastatic melanoma, renal cell, hepatocellular, or head and neck squamous cell carcinoma were enrolled in the trial. Before TCR sequencing, CD4+ and CD8+ T cells were separately sorted from peripheral blood. For sequencing of the TCRbeta CDR3 region, genomic DNA was extracted from the sorted cells. TCRbeta CDR3 regions were sequenced using the immunoSEQ Assay. The clones in this table, taken by TCRdb from immuneACCESS, are in-frame only. Not every clone is retained; where verified, under half of the shortfall comes from an unresolved V gene, and the cause of the rest is unknown. This sample has roughly 60,000 clones in its table, and 91% of those were observed once. The ten biggest clones cover roughly 0.45% of the sample.

The germline V gene sets CDR1 to SGHRS and CDR2 to YFSETQ. The CDR3 runs 12 residues from the cysteine to the phenylalanine. Solely the CDR3 DNA is kept, with 36 bases framed from the first base. V sheds 4 bases and J sheds 0 bases, leaving 5 bases between their ends. This TCR was recovered from an adult with an advanced solid tumor such as melanoma, head and neck, liver or kidney cancer. This specimen consisted of CD4+ or CD8+ T cells sorted from blood, obtained in a trial of the OX40 agonist ivuxolimab. This receptor chain uses TRBV5-1 and TRBJ2-7; no D segment can be confidently identified. The sequenced DNA: TGCGCCAGCAGCCCCAGCTCCTACGAGCAGTACTTC. Translated, this gives CASSPSSYEQYF.